This TCR beta chain was profiled in a study of identical twins. This CDR3 has 16 amino acids. With 5 bases removed from V and 1 base from J, the gap between germline ends came to 17 bases. Germline V CDR1 and CDR2: SGHVS, FQNEAQ. TCRdb itself ran the 5' RACE reads through MiXCR, one entry per CDR3 protein. The sample lists approximately 500,000 distinct CDR3 sequences, less than 25% occurring once. This sample also belongs to another study, concerning T cells expressing NK-cell markers.

The clonotype was recovered from a woman aged 18 to 35 in good health. The J gene is TRBJ1-2, the V gene TRBV7-8, with D perhaps TRBD1 (5 bases). Source material: CD4+ T cells sorted from blood. In nucleotides, the CDR3 is TGTGCCAGCAGCAGACAGCCGGGACGGAATAACTATGGCTACACCTTC. Its translation: CASSRQPGRNNYGYTF.